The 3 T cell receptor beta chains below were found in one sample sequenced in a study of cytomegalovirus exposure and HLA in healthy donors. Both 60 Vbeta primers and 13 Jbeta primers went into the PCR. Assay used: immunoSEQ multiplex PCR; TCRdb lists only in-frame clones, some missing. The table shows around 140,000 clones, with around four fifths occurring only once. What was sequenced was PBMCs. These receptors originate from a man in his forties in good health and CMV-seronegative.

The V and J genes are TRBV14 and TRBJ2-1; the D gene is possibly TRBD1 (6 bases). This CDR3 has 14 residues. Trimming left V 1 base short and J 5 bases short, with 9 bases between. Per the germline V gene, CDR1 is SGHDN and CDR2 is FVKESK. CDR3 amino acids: CASSQGGQHNEQFF. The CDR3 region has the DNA TGTGCCAGCAGCCAAGGAGGACAGCACAATGAGCAGTTCTTC.

CDR3 coding DNA: TGTGCCACCAGCAGAGATCGCCAGGGGGCTTATGGCTACACCTTC. This gives the protein CATSRDRQGAYGYTF. The V call is TRBV15, the J call TRBJ1-2; 8 nucleotides agree with TRBD1. The germline gives CDR1 LNHNV, CDR2 YYDKDF (reference sequence). Losses at the gene ends were 0 bases for V and 5 bases for J; bases not matched to a gene: 5. There are 15 residues in the CDR3.

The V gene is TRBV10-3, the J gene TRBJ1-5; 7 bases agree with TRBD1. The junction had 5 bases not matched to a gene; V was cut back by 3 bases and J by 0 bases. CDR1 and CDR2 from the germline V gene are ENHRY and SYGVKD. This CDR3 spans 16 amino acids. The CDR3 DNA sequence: TGTGCCATCAGTGAAGGAGGGGGCTATAGCAATCAGCCCCAGCATTTT. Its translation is CAISEGGGYSNQPQHF.